The rows below give T cell receptor beta chains drawn from one sample of a study of molecular identifiers for immune sequencing clone quantification. TCRdb re-analysed the PCR reads in MiXCR, keeping a single row per CDR3 protein. The sample includes approximately 630,000 distinct CDR3 sequences, less than 30% of them seen just once. Sequencing input: naive CD8+ T cells from blood, with Jurkat cell RNA spiked in. All receptors derive from a human donor in good health. Some libraries in this study had Jurkat cell RNA spiked in. Both conserved end residues are part of each CDR3. Fields, in order: D gene, V gene, J gene, clone size, CDR3 DNA, CDR3 protein. The D gene is left open where the match is weak. Part of the rows lack a size; the others show once, few, many or a class for expanded clones.

>NA|TRBV6-2/TRBV6-3|TRBJ1-2|many
TGTGCCAGCAGTTACAGTTATGGCTACACCTTC
CASSYSYGYTF
>NA|TRBV20-1|TRBJ1-1|few
TGCAGTGCTAGAGGCTGGAACCCCATGGCTGAGAACACTGAAGCTTTCTTT
CSARGWNPMAENTEAFF
>TRBD1|TRBV7-2|TRBJ2-7|few
TGTGCCAGCAGTAATTCGGGACAGGGGAAGATTTACGAGCAGTACTTC
CASSNSGQGKIYEQYF
>TRBD2|TRBV6-5|TRBJ2-1|many
TGTGCCAGCGGACTAGCCCGATTAAATGAGCAGTTCTTC
CASGLARLNEQFF
>NA|TRBV4-1|TRBJ2-3|many
TGCGCCAGCAGCCCGGACAGATACACAGATACGCAGTATTTT
CASSPDRYTDTQYF
>TRBD2|TRBV7-6|TRBJ2-3|many
TGTGCCAGCAGCTCCCGACTCGGCGGGGGGTGGGCAGATACGCAGTATTTT
CASSSRLGGGWADTQYF
>TRBD1|TRBV27|TRBJ2-7|NA
TGTGCCAGCAGTCCCCCGCCCCTAAGACAGGGGTCGGACGAGCAGTACTTC
CASSPPPLRQGSDEQYF
>NA|TRBV5-1|TRBJ2-3|many
TGCGCCAGCAGCCCGATAAGTGCAACAGATACGCAGTATTTT
CASSPISATDTQYF
>NA|TRBV5-1|TRBJ2-1|many
TGCGCCAGCAGCTTGGAGACCGACAATGAGCAGTTCTTC
CASSLETDNEQFF
>TRBD1|TRBV5-6|TRBJ2-4|NA
TGTGCCAGCAGCTTTACCGGGACAGGGGACAATCAGTACTTC
CASSFTGTGDNQYF
>TRBD1|TRBV7-2|TRBJ2-1|NA
TGTGCCAGCAGCCACCCCGCCGCTGGTTGGACAGGGACCTACAATGAGCAGTTCTTC
CASSHPAAGWTGTYNEQFF
>NA|TRBV28|TRBJ1-3|NA
TGTGCCAGCAGAGATTGGACCTCTGGAAACACCATATATTTT
CASRDWTSGNTIYF
>NA|TRBV12-5|TRBJ2-7|many
TGTGCTAGTGGTTTGGTAGCCCTTCAGCCGTCGAGCTCCTACGAGCAGTACTTC
CASGLVALQPSSSYEQYF
>TRBD1|TRBV7-9|TRBJ2-7|NA
TGTGCCAGCAGCCCCCCGGAAGGACAGGGGCCTTACGAGCAGTACTTC
CASSPPEGQGPYEQYF
>TRBD2|TRBV20-1|TRBJ2-1|few
TGCAGTGCTCGCGCTAGCGGGTCCTACAATGAGCAGTTCTTC
CSARASGSYNEQFF
>NA|TRBV30|TRBJ1-5|few
TGTGCCCCCCGGGTGAACAATCAGCCCCAGCATTTT
CAPRVNNQPQHF
>TRBD2|TRBV6-5|TRBJ2-7|few
TGTGCCAGCAGTCTTACTCCCCCACTAGCGGGAGGCGAGCAGTACTTC
CASSLTPPLAGGEQYF
>NA|TRBV29-1|TRBJ2-7|few
TGCAGCGTTGGGGGGGTCAGCTCTTCCCGAATGGTTCTGGAGCAGTACTTC
CSVGGVSSSRMVLEQYF
>TRBD1|TRBV4-1|TRBJ2-2|many
TGCGCCAGCAGCCAAGCCGGGACAGGGCTCACCGGGGAGCTGTTTTTT
CASSQAGTGLTGELFF
>TRBD2|TRBV28|TRBJ2-1|NA
TGTGCCAGCAGTCAGGGACTAGCGGGAGGTTCCTACAATGAGCGGTTCTTC
CASSQGLAGGSYNERFF
>TRBD1|TRBV5-6|TRBJ1-1|many
TGTGCCAGCAGCTTGGGATTGGGACAGGGGTATGAAGCTTTCTTT
CASSLGLGQGYEAFF
>NA|TRBV4-1|TRBJ2-3|many
TGCGCCAGCAGCCAAGTTGACGAGGCCCGCACAGATACGCAGTATTTT
CASSQVDEARTDTQYF
>TRBD1|TRBV7-9|TRBJ1-1|many
TGTGCCAGCAGCCGACAGACAGGGGTGATTGAAGCTTTCTTT
CASSRQTGVIEAFF
>NA|TRBV20-1|TRBJ2-4|NA
TGCAGTGCAAAGGGTTCGGAAAACATTCAGTACTTC
CSAKGSENIQYF
>NA|TRBV2|TRBJ2-7|few
TGTGCCAGCAGTGAGGGTAGCGGCGTCTCCTACGAGCAGTACTTC
CASSEGSGVSYEQYF
>NA|TRBV5-5|TRBJ2-5|few
TGTGCCAGCAGCTTGGGGGACCTCCAAGAGACCCAGTACTTC
CASSLGDLQETQYF
>TRBD2|TRBV20-1|TRBJ2-3|few
TGCAGTGCTAGAGGTAGCGGGGGCCCAAGCACAGATACGCAGTATTTT
CSARGSGGPSTDTQYF
>NA|TRBV27|TRBJ2-1|few
TGTGCCACAATCGCCCAAGACAATGAGCAGTTCTTC
CATIAQDNEQFF
>NA|TRBV27|TRBJ1-1|NA
TGTGCCAGCAGTTTAAAGCCGGTGAACACTGAAGCTTTCTTT
CASSLKPVNTEAFF
>TRBD2|TRBV7-9|TRBJ2-3|many
TGTGCCAGCAGCTTAGCGCCGGGAGGCGGCTCTAGCACAGATACGCAGTATTTT
CASSLAPGGGSSTDTQYF
>NA|TRBV7-6|TRBJ2-3|NA
TGTGCCAGCAGACGAATCCCGGACTCACTATCGCGGGATACGCAGTATTTT
CASRRIPDSLSRDTQYF
>NA|TRBV4-3|TRBJ2-2|NA
TGCGCCAGCAGCCAAGTGGACGGGGAGCTGTTTTTT
CASSQVDGELFF
>NA|TRBV30|TRBJ2-5|NA
TGTGCCTGGTTCTCCGAGGAGGAAGAGACCCAGTACTTC
CAWFSEEEETQYF
>NA|TRBV12-3/TRBV12-4|TRBJ2-7|NA
TGTGCCAGCAGTCCCTTTAGTCCGGGACAAGGCTACTACGAGCAGTACTTC
CASSPFSPGQGYYEQYF
>TRBD2|TRBV27|TRBJ2-3|NA
TGTGCCAGCACAGGGCGGACTAGCGGACGCACAGATACGCAGTATTTT
CASTGRTSGRTDTQYF
>TRBD1|TRBV7-2|TRBJ1-5|once
TGTGCCAGCAGGGATGGGACAGCTAGCAATCAGCCCCCGCGTTTT
CASRDGTASNQPPRF
>NA|TRBV6-5|TRBJ2-7|many
TGTGCCAGCAGTTTTCGCCGGGACATGCCAAAGTCCATTTGGGAGCAGTACTTC
CASSFRRDMPKSIWEQYF